The 14 T cell receptor beta chains in this list originate from one sample, sequenced in a study of CD8 T cells in ankylosing spondylitis. TCRdb used MiXCR to reprocess the 5' RACE reads, holding one entry per CDR3 protein. Of roughly 48,000 distinct CDR3 sequences in the sample, approximately 7.4% are singletons; the top ten hold roughly 8.1%. The material sequenced was blood, either unsorted or a sorted T cell fraction (not recorded which). All receptors come from a female donor with ankylosing spondylitis or in good health (not recorded which).

This clonotype occurred a few times. The genes are TRBV12-3 or TRBV12-4 and TRBJ1-5; D is possibly TRBD1 (5 bases). V was clipped by 6 bases and J by 0 bases, with 15 bases between them. The CDR3 consists of 16 residues. Here the CDR3 reads CASRMAGGNSNQPQHF. The CDR3 DNA reads TGTGCCAGCAGGATGGCGGGGGGGAATAGCAATCAGCCCCAGCATTTT.

This clonotype was recorded many times. The genes are TRBV2 and TRBJ1-1; tentatively, D is TRBD1 (5 bases). Germline CDR1 is SNHLY and CDR2 is FYNNEI. V was shortened by 2 bases and J by 10 bases, with 14 bases between the two germline ends. This CDR3 is built from 13 residues. CDR3 sequence (DNA): TGTGCCAGCAGTGAATTGGCGCCTAGGGGAGCTTTCTTT. It encodes CASSELAPRGAFF. Based on the CDR3 plus reference TRBV2 and TRBJ1-1, the full variable domain is EPEVTQTPSHQVTQMGQEVILRCVPISNHLYFYWYRQILGQKVEFLVSFYNNEISEKSEIFDDQFSVERPDGSNFTLKIRSTKLEDSAMYFCASSELAPRGAFFGQGTRLTVV.

There are a few counts of this clonotype. The rearrangement uses TRBV11-2 and TRBJ1-5; D perhaps matches TRBD1 (5 bases). Germline assignment: CDR1 SGHAT and CDR2 FQNNGV. V lost 3 bases and J 8 bases, leaving 14 bases between the germline ends. The CDR3 is 14 amino acids. The CDR3 loop reads CASSLDGTGKPQHF. CDR3 bases: TGTGCCAGCAGCTTGGACGGGACCGGAAAGCCCCAGCATTTT.

Many counts were recorded for this clonotype. V gene TRBV28 combines with J gene TRBJ1-1; D remains unclear. From germline, CDR1 is MDHEN and CDR2 SYDVKM. The ends were cut back, 9 bases at V and 5 bases at J, with 16 bases in the middle. The CDR3 consists of 13 residues. DNA for the CDR3: TGTGCCAGTGAGCGCCCTAAGGGTACTGAAGCTTTCTTT. As protein: CASERPKGTEAFF.

This clonotype was seen repeatedly, ten times or more. The chain is built from TRBV5-1 and TRBJ2-2; TRBD1 aligns across 7 bases. There are 14 residues in the CDR3. Trimming took 4 bases from V and 3 from J; bases not matched to a gene: 3. Germline lookup yields CDR1 SGHRS and CDR2 YFSETQ. The CDR3 region is CASSTTGDTGELFF. The DNA of the CDR3 is TGCGCCAGCAGCACCACAGGGGACACCGGGGAGCTGTTTTTT.

The sample holds many counts of this clonotype. The chain links TRBV2 to TRBJ2-5; D might be TRBD1 (5 bases). The CDR3 totals 12 residues. The V end lost 8 bases, the J end lost 5 bases, and 12 bases lay between the germline ends. The germline CDR1 and CDR2 sequences are SNHLY and FYNNEI. CDR3 protein: CASSQGRETQYF. CDR3 nucleotides: TGTGCCAGCTCTCAGGGTCGGGAGACCCAGTACTTC.

This clonotype showed up many times. This chain connects TRBV9 to TRBJ2-7; perhaps TRBD1 as D (6 bases). Germline assignment: CDR1 SGDLS and CDR2 YYNGEE. The CDR3 spans 15 residues. Trimming shortened V by 4 bases and J by 4 bases, and 18 bases separated the two germline ends. For the CDR3, the DNA is TGTGCCAGCAGCCCCTCTCAGGGGATGGGTTACGAGCAGTACTTC. This translates into CASSPSQGMGYEQYF.

About this clonotype: An end of the junction does not agree with germline; a read error may underlie this. V is TRBV5-1 and J is TRBJ1-4; 7 bases are shared with TRBD1. The germline V gene has CDR1 SGHRS and CDR2 YFSETQ. The CDR3 length is 16 residues. CDR3: CASSLRTGATNGKLFF. The CDR3 DNA is TGCGCCAGCAGCTTGCGGACAGGCGCGACTAATGGAAAACTGTTTTTT. The full variable domain, completed using reference TRBV5-1 and TRBJ1-4, is KAGVTQTPRYLIKTRGQQVTLSCSPISGHRSVSWYQQTPGQGLQFLFEYFSETQRNKGNFPGRFSGRQFSNSRSEMNVSTLELGDSALYLCASSLRTGATNGKLFFGSGTQLSVL.

This clonotype was detected ten times or more. The V gene is TRBV5-1, the J gene TRBJ2-1; no reliable D call. Trimming cost V 1 base and J 8 bases, with 19 bases left between them. The CDR3 contains 16 residues. Germline CDR1 and CDR2: SGHRS and YFSETQ. CDR3 DNA sequence: TGCGCCAGCAGCTTGACGTGGTCTGCGAGCTCCCATGAGCAGTTCTTC. The encoded protein is CASSLTWSASSHEQFF.

The sample holds many counts of this clonotype. V is TRBV3-1 and J is TRBJ2-1; D not resolved. From germline, CDR1 is LGHDT and CDR2 YNNKEL (reference sequence). V was clipped by 1 base and J by 2 bases, with 6 bases between them. This CDR3 region has 14 residues. The CDR3 here is CASSQGRPYNEQFF. CDR3 coding DNA: TGTGCCAGCAGCCAAGGTAGACCCTACAATGAGCAGTTCTTC.

This clonotype came up many times. This rearrangement joins TRBV4-3 to TRBJ1-1; TRBD1 agrees at 7 bases. This CDR3 is built from 15 residues. The germline gives CDR1 LGHNA, CDR2 YSLEER. The trim removed 0 bases at V and 3 bases at J, leaving 4 bases unmatched. The CDR3 here is CASSQDGDSDTEAFF. The CDR3 nucleotides read TGCGCCAGCAGCCAAGATGGGGACAGCGACACTGAAGCTTTCTTT.

There are many counts of this clonotype. V usage is TRBV5-5 and J usage is TRBJ1-6; 7 bases agree with TRBD1. Trimming at V came to 6 bases and at J to 9 bases, leaving 3 bases not matched to a gene. The germline V gene encodes CDR1 SGHKS and CDR2 YYEKEE (reference sequence). This CDR3 is 12 amino acids long. The DNA of the CDR3 is TGTGCCAGCACTGACAGGGCTTCACCCCTCCACTTT. It specifies CASTDRASPLHF.

This clonotype was counted many times. This chain joins TRBV20-1 and TRBJ2-5, with D possibly TRBD2 on 5 matching bases. This CDR3 is built from 12 residues. V was pared by 3 bases and J by 3 bases, with 8 bases between. Germline-derived CDR1 and CDR2 are DFQATT and SNEGSKA (reference sequence). The chain's CDR3 is CSASTGKETQYF. CDR3 sequence (DNA): TGCAGTGCTAGCACGGGGAAAGAGACCCAGTACTTC.

This clonotype was detected ten times or more. The CDR3 loop is CASSNLAGGQETQYF. The CDR3 coding sequence is TGTGCCAGCAGTAATCTAGCGGGGGGGCAAGAGACCCAGTACTTC. This chain joins TRBV6-1 and TRBJ2-5, with 12 nucleotides matching TRBD2. The CDR3 consists of 15 residues. V shed 5 bases, J shed 2 bases, and the junction held 3 bases outside the gene matches. CDR1 and CDR2 (germline): MNHNS, SASEGT.